The clone carrying this T cell receptor (beta chain) counts as medium-sized. The antigen remains unidentified. The read terminates 3 residues before the CDR3 end, so the remaining end is supplied by the germline J gene. Per germline, CDR1 SGHKS and CDR2 YYEKEE (reference sequence). CDR3 length equals 15 residues. The V and J ends lost 0 bases and 0 bases respectively, with 7 bases between them. This specimen belongs to a study of T cell clonality in common variable immunodeficiency. Produced via immunoSEQ multiplex PCR; TCRdb's table is partial and in-frame only. The data list more than 30,000 clones, none observed once; around 6.4% falls to the top ten. Findings of the study overall: Reportedly, TCR beta sequences from common variable immunodeficiency showed fewer deletions and N-nucleotide insertions. Fewer TCRbeta clones were shared among CVID subjects than controls.

The chain carries TRBV5-5 and TRBJ1-5; tentative D call: TRBD1 (5 bases). The source of this sequence is a human donor with common variable immunodeficiency. The source material was peripheral blood mononuclear cells. CDR3 protein: CASSLAGNSNQPQHF. Incomplete CDR3 DNA: TGTGCCAGCAGCTTGGCAGGGAATAGCAATCAGCCC.